A selection of T cell receptor beta chains follows, all from one sample in a study of blood T cell repertoires in COVID-19. Only in-frame clones appear in the TCRdb table, and some are missing; sequencing was by immunoSEQ multiplex PCR. The sample holds about 170,000 clones, roughly 80% seen once. Source material: peripheral blood. These receptors were taken from a woman older than 75 with acute or convalescent COVID-19. Both conserved end residues are part of each CDR3. The order of the fields is D gene, V gene, J gene, clone size, CDR3 protein, CDR3 DNA. The D gene is left open where the match is weak. Not every row has a clone size; where given, it reads once, few, many or a size class.

-	TRBV5-1	TRBJ2-7	-	CASSLAPGLSYEQYF	TGCGCCAGCAGCTTGGCTCCAGGGTTATCCTACGAGCAGTACTTC
TRBD2	TRBV7-2	TRBJ2-3	once	CASSSGLAGGADTQYF	TGTGCCAGCAGCTCCGGACTAGCGGGAGGCGCAGATACGCAGTATTTT
-	TRBV6-6	TRBJ1-1	-	CASTLLPQENTEAFF	TGTGCCAGCACCCTACTGCCCCAGGAGAACACTGAAGCTTTCTTT
TRBD1	TRBV10-3	TRBJ1-3	few	CAISAGQINGNTIYF	TGTGCCATCAGTGCGGGACAGATAAATGGAAACACCATATATTTT
-	TRBV19	TRBJ2-1	-	CASSHRWTESEQFF	TGTGCCAGTAGTCATAGATGGACAGAATCTGAGCAGTTCTTC
TRBD1	TRBV5-6	TRBJ1-3	-	CASSFRVLDRRNTIYF	TGTGCCAGCAGCTTTCGGGTACTGGACAGGAGGAACACCATATATTTT
TRBD2	TRBV9	TRBJ2-2	-	CASSTTSGRGELFF	TGTGCCAGCAGCACGACTAGCGGGAGAGGGGAGCTGTTTTTT
-	TRBV7-2	TRBJ2-1	-	CASSSPEGGNEQFF	TGTGCCAGCAGCTCCCCGGAAGGGGGAAATGAGCAGTTCTTC
TRBD2	TRBV15	TRBJ2-7	-	CATSPSTREGHEQYF	TGTGCCACCAGCCCGTCGACCCGGGAGGGTCACGAGCAGTACTTC
-	TRBV30	TRBJ1-6	-	CAWSPTNAGSLHF	TGTGCCTGGAGTCCTACTAACGCCGGGTCCCTCCACTTT
-	TRBV6-6	TRBJ2-3	once	CASSSTSEDTQYF	TGTGCCAGCAGCTCTACGTCCGAAGATACGCAGTATTTT
TRBD1	TRBV24-1	TRBJ2-5	-	CATSDQGTAQETQYF	TGTGCCACCAGTGACCAAGGGACAGCCCAAGAGACCCAGTACTTC
TRBD1	TRBV27	TRBJ1-1	-	CASSLSSGGTEAFF	TGTGCCAGCAGTTTATCCTCAGGGGGCACTGAAGCTTTCTTT
-	TRBV7-2	TRBJ2-5	-	CASSIRRKTGTLQETQYF	TGTGCCAGCAGTATTAGACGAAAAACCGGGACTCTCCAAGAGACCCAGTACTTC
TRBD2	TRBV5-1	TRBJ2-3	-	CASGTSGGPSDTQYF	TGCGCCAGCGGAACTAGCGGGGGGCCCTCAGATACGCAGTATTTT
-	TRBV6-5	TRBJ1-4	once	CASSPMNEKLFF	TGTGCCAGCAGTCCTATGAATGAAAAACTGTTTTTT
-	TRBV5-5	TRBJ2-3	-	CASSRDTKGSTQYF	TGTGCCAGCAGCAGGGACACGAAGGGGAGTACGCAGTATTTT
TRBD2	TRBV7-2	TRBJ2-1	-	CASSLWGGRQFF	TGTGCCAGCAGCCTGTGGGGAGGGCGGCAGTTCTTC
-	TRBV5-1	TRBJ1-1	-	CASSLSFSSGTEAFF	TGCGCCAGCAGCTTGTCTTTTTCATCCGGGACTGAAGCTTTCTTT
-	TRBV10-3	TRBJ2-7	-	CAISESLSGATGEQYF	TGTGCCATCAGTGAGTCTTTGAGCGGAGCTACGGGCGAGCAGTACTTC
-	TRBV4-3	TRBJ2-5	-	CASSQANSVATQYF	TGCGCCAGCAGCCAAGCAAACAGTGTGGCGACCCAGTACTTC
TRBD1	TRBV5-1	TRBJ1-2	-	CASSRGQHYGYTF	TGCGCCAGCAGCAGGGGACAGCACTATGGCTACACCTTC
-	TRBV19	TRBJ2-5	-	CASSQGRETQYF	TGTGCCAGTAGTCAGGGAAGGGAGACCCAGTACTTC
-	TRBV28	TRBJ1-3	few	CASTETWGPGNTIYF	TGTGCCAGCACTGAGACGTGGGGGCCTGGAAACACCATATATTTT
-	TRBV4-2	TRBJ1-2	-	CASSQDLRTVLYGYTF	TGTGCCAGCAGCCAAGATTTAAGAACAGTTCTTTATGGCTACACCTTC
-	TRBV7-9	TRBJ2-7	-	CASSSAGIGYEQYF	TGTGCCAGCAGCTCGGCAGGGATCGGATACGAGCAGTACTTC
-	TRBV18	TRBJ2-1	-	CASSPVSGSYNEQFF	TGTGCCAGCTCACCGGTTAGCGGCTCCTACAATGAGCAGTTCTTC
-	TRBV3-1/TRBV3-2	TRBJ2-2	-	CASSLLAFAGELFF	TGTGCCAGCAGCCTCCTAGCATTCGCCGGGGAGCTGTTTTTT
-	TRBV21-1	TRBJ2-1	-	CASSKPSGGSSYNEQFF	TGTGCCAGCAGCAAACCTAGCGGGGGTAGCTCCTACAATGAGCAGTTCTTC
-	TRBV11-2	TRBJ2-7	-	CASSLLELEQYF	TGTGCCAGCAGCTTACTCGAGCTCGAGCAGTACTTC
-	TRBV7-8	TRBJ1-6	-	CASSSRVGTLHF	TGTGCCAGCAGCTCGCGGGTGGGCACCCTCCACTTT
-	TRBV3-1/TRBV3-2	TRBJ2-3	-	CASSQETQSGTDTQYF	TGTGCCAGCAGCCAAGAAACCCAAAGCGGCACAGATACGCAGTATTTT
-	TRBV4-3	TRBJ1-5	-	CASSQDLGNQPQHF	TGCGCCAGCAGCCAAGATCTTGGCAATCAGCCCCAGCATTTT
TRBD1	TRBV10-3	TRBJ2-2	-	CAISEWTGGTGELFF	TGTGCCATCAGTGAGTGGACAGGGGGCACCGGGGAGCTGTTTTTT